This entry features one T cell receptor beta chain sequence. This record belongs to a study of blood T cell repertoires in COVID-19. Study-level background: Both acute and convalescent COVID-19 samples were obtained from the United States, Italy and Spain. PBMCs, B-cell-depleted T cells, or T cells were the source of the cDNA or gDNA that made up the material.

Original processing methods: Nucleated cell counts were estimated from reference gene primer amplification. Libraries were prepared by immunoSEQ multiplex PCR; TCRdb keeps only in-frame clonotypes and omits some of them. The V and J calls and clone size are taken from that table; D and trimming were inferred from the DNA. The sample lists 34,000 or so clones, about nine tenths occurring once. The V and J ends lost 8 bases and 6 bases, in that order; junction bases with no gene match: 9. Germline values: CDR1 MDHEN, CDR2 SYDVKM. The CDR3 is 14 amino acids. The chain combines TRBV28 with TRBJ2-2, with TRBD2 matching over 7 bases. This TCR was recovered from a man in his fifties or sixties with active or convalescent COVID-19. Sequencing was carried out using peripheral blood. CDR3 nucleotides: TGTGCCAGCTCTAGCGGTAGTTGGCCCGGGGAGCTGTTTTTT. Amino acids: CASSSGSWPGELFF.